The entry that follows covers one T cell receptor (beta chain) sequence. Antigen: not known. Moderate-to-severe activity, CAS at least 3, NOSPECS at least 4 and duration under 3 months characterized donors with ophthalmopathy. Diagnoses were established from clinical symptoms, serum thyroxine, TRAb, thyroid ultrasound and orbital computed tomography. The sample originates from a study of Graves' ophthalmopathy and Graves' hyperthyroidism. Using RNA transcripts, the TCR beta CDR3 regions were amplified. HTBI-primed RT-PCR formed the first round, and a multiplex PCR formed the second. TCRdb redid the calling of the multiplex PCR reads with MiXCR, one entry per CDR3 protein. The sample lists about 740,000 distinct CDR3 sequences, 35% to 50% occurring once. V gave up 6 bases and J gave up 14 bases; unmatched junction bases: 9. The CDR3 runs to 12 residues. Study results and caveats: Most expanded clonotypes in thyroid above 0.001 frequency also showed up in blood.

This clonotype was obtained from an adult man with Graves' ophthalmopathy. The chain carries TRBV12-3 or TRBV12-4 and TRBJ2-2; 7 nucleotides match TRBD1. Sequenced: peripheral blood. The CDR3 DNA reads TGTGCCAGCAGCAGACAGGGCCCAAGTCTGTTTTTT. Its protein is CASSRQGPSLFF.